This record concerns one TCR beta chain sequence. Germline CDR1 reads KGHSH; CDR2 reads LQKENI. The V end lost 0 bases, the J end lost 7 bases, and 12 bases lay between the germline ends. This CDR3 region has 14 residues. Produced via immunoSEQ multiplex PCR; TCRdb's table is partial and in-frame only. The sample lists about 340,000 clones; 93% were seen once. The sample originates from a study of brain T cells in children with intractable seizures. Documented time point: blood from clinic visit 5 months post-surgery; TSC patient then seizure free. The sequenced cases were selected for having the highest brain T cell transcript signatures.

The J gene is TRBJ1-1, the V gene TRBV18; D is perhaps TRBD1 (6 bases). The sample in question was peripheral blood, obtained about 5 months after surgery. This TCR was sampled from a boy in the first two years of life with tuberous sclerosis and intractable seizures. The CDR3 sequence is CASSPPGGGFEAFF. For the CDR3, the DNA is TGTGCCAGCTCACCACCGGGAGGGGGGTTTGAAGCTTTCTTT.